This T cell receptor (beta chain) originates from a study of OX40 agonist ivuxolimab in advanced cancers. CDR3 size: 14 residues. Germline V gives CDR1 KGHSH, CDR2 LQKENI. V shed 3 bases and J shed 1 base, with 9 bases lying between them. Assay used: immunoSEQ multiplex PCR; TCRdb lists only in-frame clones, some missing. The sample shows tens of thousands of clones, over 70% of them seen only once. Sequencing used CD4+ or CD8+ T cells sorted from blood, obtained in a trial of the OX40 agonist ivuxolimab. This clonotype originated in an adult with an advanced solid tumor such as melanoma, head and neck, liver or kidney cancer. The chain recombines TRBV18 with TRBJ1-1; D is ambiguous. DNA for the CDR3: TGTGCCAGCTCACCCGCCGTGGGGAACACTGAAGCTTTCTTT. This codes for CASSPAVGNTEAFF.